One TCR beta chain is described in this entry. The repertoire was sequenced with immunoSEQ multiplex PCR; TCRdb's copy has only in-frame clones and lacks some. The sample lists about 130,000 clones; over 85% were seen once. The data were obtained in a study of T cell responses to AZD1222 COVID-19 vaccine. The CDR3 consists of 16 residues. Trimming cost V 3 bases and J 5 bases; bases outside gene matches: 9. Germline values: CDR1 MNHNS, CDR2 SASEGT. Material: peripheral blood, obtained 28 days after the second AZD1222 dose. This sequence was found in an adult who received the AZD1222 COVID-19 vaccine. The chain has TRBV6-1 and TRBJ1-4; TRBD1 matches 7 bases. CDR3 sequence reads: CASSDLRGRGNEKLFF. In DNA form, the CDR3 reads TGTGCCAGCAGTGATCTGAGGGGGCGCGGGAATGAAAAACTGTTTTTT.